This T cell receptor (beta chain) was retrieved from a study of blood T cell repertoires in COVID-19. The method was immunoSEQ multiplex PCR; TCRdb's version includes in-frame clones alone and lacks a portion of them. The sample lists 31,000 or so clones, 85% to 90% occurring once. Sequencing was carried out using peripheral blood. This receptor was taken from a man of 80 years or more with acute or convalescent COVID-19.

The CDR3 nucleotides are TGTGCCAGCAGCCCGGACAGGGGGAGGGAAGCTTTCTTT. Protein sequence: CASSPDRGREAFF. The chain couples TRBV5-4 to TRBJ1-1, with 10 bases fitting TRBD1. Germline trimming cut 4 bases from V and 8 bases from J; bases unmatched to any gene: 5. The CDR3 is made up of 13 amino acids. The germline V gene encodes CDR1 SGHNT and CDR2 YYREEE (reference sequence).